The 5 T cell receptor beta chains below come from one sample, sequenced in a study of cytomegalovirus exposure and HLA in healthy donors. PCR involved 60 Vbeta and 13 Jbeta primers. Sequenced by immunoSEQ multiplex PCR; TCRdb stores in-frame clones only, minus some. This sample has roughly 190,000 clones, with about four fifths found just once. Specimen: PBMCs. These receptors all come from a female donor in good health and CMV-seronegative.

The rearrangement uses TRBV4-2 and TRBJ2-7, with TRBD2 matching 10 bases. Trimming cost V 2 bases and J 2 bases; bases outside gene matches: 6. CDR1 and CDR2 (germline): LGHNA, YNFKEQ. This CDR3 comprises 16 residues. CDR3 residues: CASSQPAGGLAYEQYF. CDR3 nucleotide sequence: TGTGCCAGCAGCCAACCAGCGGGAGGGCTCGCCTACGAGCAGTACTTC.

Of note for this clone: One end of the junction is discordant with germline, which a read error may explain. J is TRBJ1-1 and V is TRBV7-9; D not resolved. The germline V gene encodes CDR1 SEHNR and CDR2 FQNEAQ (reference sequence). The length of the CDR3 is 15 residues. CDR3 DNA: TGTTCCAGCAGCCACCCGAAGGAGCGAAACACTGAAGCTTTCTTT. Its translation is CSSSHPKERNTEAFF.

The rearrangement uses TRBV9 and TRBJ2-1, with 11 bases identical to TRBD2. Germline lookup yields CDR1 SGDLS and CDR2 YYNGEE. The V and J ends lost 2 bases and 6 bases, in that order; junction bases with no gene match: 7. The CDR3 is 16 residues long. As DNA, the CDR3 is TGTGCCAGCAGCGTTGGTAGCGGGGGGGCGGGCAATGAGCAGTTCTTC. It specifies CASSVGSGGAGNEQFF.

The chain carries TRBV27 and TRBJ1-6, with TRBD1 matching 10 bases. Germline CDR1 reads MNHEY; CDR2 reads SMNVEV (reference sequence). The CDR3 loop spans 15 amino acids. V lost 4 bases and J lost 7; bases outside the gene matches: 4. The CDR3 DNA reads as TGTGCCAGCAGTTCCGGGACAGGGGTGAATTCACCCCTCCACTTT. This encodes CASSSGTGVNSPLHF.

This clone turned up a few times. The J gene is TRBJ1-5, the V gene TRBV10-2; the D is unclear. The CDR3 covers 13 residues. Looked up from germline, CDR1 is WSHSY and CDR2 is SAAADI. V was cut by 0 bases and J by 4 bases, with 4 bases left in between. CDR3 nucleotides: TGCGCCAGCAGTGAGTCTAGAAATCAGCCCCAGCATTTT. It codes for CASSESRNQPQHF.